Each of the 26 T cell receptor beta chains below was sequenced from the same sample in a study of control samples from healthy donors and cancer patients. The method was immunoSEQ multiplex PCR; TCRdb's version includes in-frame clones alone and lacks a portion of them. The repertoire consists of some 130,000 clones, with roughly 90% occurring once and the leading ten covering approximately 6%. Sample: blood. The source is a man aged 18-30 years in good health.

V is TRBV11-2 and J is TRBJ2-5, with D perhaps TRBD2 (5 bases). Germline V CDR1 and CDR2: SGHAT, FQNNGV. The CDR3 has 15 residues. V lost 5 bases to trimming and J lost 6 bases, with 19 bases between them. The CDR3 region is CASSPTTRPLKTQYF. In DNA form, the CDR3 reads TGTGCCAGCAGCCCAACTACTAGACCTCTAAAGACCCAGTACTTC.

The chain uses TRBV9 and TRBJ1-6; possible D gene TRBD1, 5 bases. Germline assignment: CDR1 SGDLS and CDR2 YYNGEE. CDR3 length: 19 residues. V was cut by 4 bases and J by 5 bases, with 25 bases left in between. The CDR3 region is CASSPYPTGTPGDNSPLHF. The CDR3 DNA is TGTGCCAGCAGCCCATACCCTACGGGGACCCCTGGGGATAATTCACCCCTCCACTTT.

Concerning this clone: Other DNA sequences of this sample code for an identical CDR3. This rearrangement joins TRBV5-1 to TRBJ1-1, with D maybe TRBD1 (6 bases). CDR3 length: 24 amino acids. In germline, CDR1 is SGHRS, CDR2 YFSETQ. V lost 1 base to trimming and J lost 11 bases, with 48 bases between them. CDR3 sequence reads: CASSLFLSVFRGAGGGEVGRGAFF. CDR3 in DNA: TGCGCCAGCAGCTTGTTTCTTTCCGTATTCAGGGGCGCGGGTGGGGGTGAGGTTGGCCGTGGGGCTTTCTTT.

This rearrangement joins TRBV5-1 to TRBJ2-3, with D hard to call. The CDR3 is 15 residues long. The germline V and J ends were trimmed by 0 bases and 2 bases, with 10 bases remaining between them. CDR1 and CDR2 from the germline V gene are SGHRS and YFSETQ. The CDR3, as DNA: TGCGCCAGCAGCTTGGTCCGGTCTGACACAGATACGCAGTATTTT. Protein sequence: CASSLVRSDTDTQYF.

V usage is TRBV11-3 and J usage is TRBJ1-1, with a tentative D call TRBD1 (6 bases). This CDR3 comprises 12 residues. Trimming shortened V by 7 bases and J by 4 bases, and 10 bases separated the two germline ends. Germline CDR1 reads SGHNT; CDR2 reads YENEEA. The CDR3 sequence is CASKGDATEAFF. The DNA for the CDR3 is TGTGCCAGCAAGGGGGATGCCACTGAAGCTTTCTTT.

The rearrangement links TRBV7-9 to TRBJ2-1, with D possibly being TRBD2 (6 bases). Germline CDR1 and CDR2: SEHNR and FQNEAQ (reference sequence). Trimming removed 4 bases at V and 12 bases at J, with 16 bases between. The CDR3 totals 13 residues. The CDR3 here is CASSSLGGGWQFF. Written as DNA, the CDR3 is TGTGCCAGCAGCTCCTTAGGTGGGGGGTGGCAGTTCTTC.

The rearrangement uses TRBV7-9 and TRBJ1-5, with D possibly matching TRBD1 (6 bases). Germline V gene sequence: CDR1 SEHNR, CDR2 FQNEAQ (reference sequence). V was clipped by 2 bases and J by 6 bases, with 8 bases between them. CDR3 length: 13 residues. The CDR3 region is CASSLQGTQPQHF. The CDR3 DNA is TGTGCCAGCAGCTTACAGGGGACTCAGCCCCAGCATTTT.

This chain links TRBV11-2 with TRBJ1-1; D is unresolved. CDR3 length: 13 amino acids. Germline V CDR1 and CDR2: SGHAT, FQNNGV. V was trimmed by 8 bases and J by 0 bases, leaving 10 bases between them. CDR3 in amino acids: CASGLDMNTEAFF. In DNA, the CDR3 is TGTGCCAGCGGACTTGACATGAACACTGAAGCTTTCTTT.

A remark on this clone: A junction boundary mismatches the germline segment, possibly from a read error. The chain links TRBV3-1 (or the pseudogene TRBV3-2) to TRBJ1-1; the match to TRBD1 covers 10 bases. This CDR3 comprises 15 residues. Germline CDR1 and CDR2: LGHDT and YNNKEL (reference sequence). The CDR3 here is CANSTRQGAGAEAFF. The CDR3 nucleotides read TGTGCCAACAGCACGCGACAGGGGGCGGGGGCTGAAGCTTTCTTT.

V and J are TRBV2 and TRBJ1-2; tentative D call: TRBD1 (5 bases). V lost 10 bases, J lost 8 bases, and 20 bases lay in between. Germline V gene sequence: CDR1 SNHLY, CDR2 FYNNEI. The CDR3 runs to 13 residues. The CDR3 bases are TGTGCCATCCCCGGGGGTTCTGGAGAGGGCTACACCTTC. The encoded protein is CAIPGGSGEGYTF.

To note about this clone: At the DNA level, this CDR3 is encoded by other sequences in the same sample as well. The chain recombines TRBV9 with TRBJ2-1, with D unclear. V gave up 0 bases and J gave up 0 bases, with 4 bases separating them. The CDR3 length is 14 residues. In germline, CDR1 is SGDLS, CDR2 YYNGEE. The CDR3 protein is CASSVVSSYNEQFF. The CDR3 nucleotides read TGTGCCAGCAGCGTAGTCAGCTCCTACAATGAGCAGTTCTTC. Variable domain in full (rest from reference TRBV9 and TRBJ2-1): DSGVTQTPKHLITATGQRVTLRCSPRSGDLSVYWYQQSLDQGLQFLIQYYNGEERAKGNILERFSAQQFPDLHSELNLSSLELGDSALYFCASSVVSSYNEQFFGPGTRLTVL.

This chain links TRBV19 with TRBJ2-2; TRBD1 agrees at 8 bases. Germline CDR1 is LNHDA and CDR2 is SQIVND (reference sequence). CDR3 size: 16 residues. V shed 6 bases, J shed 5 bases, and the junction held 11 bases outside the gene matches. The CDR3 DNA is TGTGCCAGTAGCCCCACGGACAGGGATGTTACCGGGGAGCTGTTTTTT. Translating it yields CASSPTDRDVTGELFF.

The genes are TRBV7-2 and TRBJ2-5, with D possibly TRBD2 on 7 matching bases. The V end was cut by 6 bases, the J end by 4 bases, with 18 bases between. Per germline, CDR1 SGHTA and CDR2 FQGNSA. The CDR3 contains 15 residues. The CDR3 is CASRVGGGARETQYF. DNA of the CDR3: TGTGCCAGCAGGGTTGGTGGGGGGGCTCGAGAGACCCAGTACTTC.

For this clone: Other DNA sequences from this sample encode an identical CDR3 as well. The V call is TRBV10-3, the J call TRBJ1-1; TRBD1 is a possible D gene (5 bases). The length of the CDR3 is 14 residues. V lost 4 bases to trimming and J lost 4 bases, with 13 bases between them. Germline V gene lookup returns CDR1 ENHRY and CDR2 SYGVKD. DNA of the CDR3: TGTGCCATCAGTGGGCAGGGTGGGGGCACTGAAGCTTTCTTT. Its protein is CAISGQGGGTEAFF.

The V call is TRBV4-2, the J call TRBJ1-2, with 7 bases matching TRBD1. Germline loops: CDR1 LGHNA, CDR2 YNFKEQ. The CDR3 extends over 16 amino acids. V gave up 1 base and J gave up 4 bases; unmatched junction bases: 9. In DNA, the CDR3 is TGTGCCAGCAGCCAAGCTGGGCAGGGGGAAGGCTATGGCTACACCTTC. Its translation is CASSQAGQGEGYGYTF.

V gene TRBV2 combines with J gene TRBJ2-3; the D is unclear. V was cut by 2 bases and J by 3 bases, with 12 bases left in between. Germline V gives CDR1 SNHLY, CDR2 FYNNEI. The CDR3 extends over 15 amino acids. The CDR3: CASSEFASLTDTQYF. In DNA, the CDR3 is TGTGCCAGCAGTGAATTCGCTAGTCTAACAGATACGCAGTATTTT.

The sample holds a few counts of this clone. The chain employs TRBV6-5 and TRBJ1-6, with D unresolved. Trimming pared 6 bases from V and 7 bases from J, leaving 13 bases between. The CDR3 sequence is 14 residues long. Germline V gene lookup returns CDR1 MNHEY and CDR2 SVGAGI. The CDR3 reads CASSLQNENSPLHF. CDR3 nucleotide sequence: TGTGCCAGCAGCCTACAGAATGAAAATTCACCCCTCCACTTT.

The chain's CDR3 is CASSLAYGGTVFTNTEAFF. The DNA of the CDR3 is TGCGCCAGCAGCTTGGCCTACGGAGGGACAGTTTTTACGAACACTGAAGCTTTCTTT. The V call is TRBV5-1, the J call TRBJ1-1; TRBD1 matches 7 bases. The CDR3 has 19 amino acids. Germline trimming cut 0 bases from V and 1 base from J; bases unmatched to any gene: 15. CDR1 and CDR2 (germline): SGHRS, YFSETQ.

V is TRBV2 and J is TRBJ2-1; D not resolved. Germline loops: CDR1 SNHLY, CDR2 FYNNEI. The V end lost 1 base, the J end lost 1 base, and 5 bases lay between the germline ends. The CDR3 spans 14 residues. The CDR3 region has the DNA TGTGCCAGCAGTGAAGGGGTATCCTACAATGAGCAGTTCTTC. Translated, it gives CASSEGVSYNEQFF.

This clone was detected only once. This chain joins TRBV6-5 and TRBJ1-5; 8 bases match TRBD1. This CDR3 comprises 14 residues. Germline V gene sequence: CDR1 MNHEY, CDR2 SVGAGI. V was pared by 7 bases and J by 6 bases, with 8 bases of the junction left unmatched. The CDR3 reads CASTWGRGLQPQHF. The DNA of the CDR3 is TGTGCCAGCACCTGGGGCAGGGGGCTTCAGCCCCAGCATTTT.

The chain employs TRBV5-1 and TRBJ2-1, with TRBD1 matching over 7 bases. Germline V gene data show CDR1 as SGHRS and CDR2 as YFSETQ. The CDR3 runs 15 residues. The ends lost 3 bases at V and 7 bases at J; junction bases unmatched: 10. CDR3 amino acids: CASSSLGQVVNEQFF. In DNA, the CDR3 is TGCGCCAGCAGCTCCCTCGGACAGGTAGTAAATGAGCAGTTCTTC.

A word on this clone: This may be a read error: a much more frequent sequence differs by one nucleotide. CDR3 coding DNA: TGTGCCAGCAGCTTTGACAATCAGCCCCAGCATTTT. Its protein is CASSFDNQPQHF. V and J are TRBV7-9 and TRBJ1-5; D remains ambiguous. The CDR3 spans 12 residues. The germline V gene has CDR1 SEHNR and CDR2 FQNEAQ (reference sequence). Trimming left V 3 bases short and J 3 bases short, with 3 bases between.

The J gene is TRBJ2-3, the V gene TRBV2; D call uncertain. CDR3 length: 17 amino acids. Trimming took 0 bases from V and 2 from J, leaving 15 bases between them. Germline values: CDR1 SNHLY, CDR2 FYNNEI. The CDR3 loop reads CASSEARGPQPTDTQYF. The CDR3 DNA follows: TGTGCCAGCAGTGAAGCGCGTGGACCTCAGCCCACAGATACGCAGTATTTT.

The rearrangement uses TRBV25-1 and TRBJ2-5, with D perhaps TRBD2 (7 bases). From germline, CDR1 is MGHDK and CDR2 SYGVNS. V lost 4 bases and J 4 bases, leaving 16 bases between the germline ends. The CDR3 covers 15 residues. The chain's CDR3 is CASSASTAGAETQYF. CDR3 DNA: TGTGCCAGCAGTGCATCGACGGCGGGGGCAGAGACCCAGTACTTC.

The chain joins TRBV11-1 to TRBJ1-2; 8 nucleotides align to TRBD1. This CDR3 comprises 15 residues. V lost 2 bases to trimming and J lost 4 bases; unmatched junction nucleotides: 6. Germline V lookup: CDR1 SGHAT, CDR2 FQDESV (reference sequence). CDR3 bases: TGTGCCAGCAGCTTACAGGGGGCGTCCATCTATGGCTACACCTTC. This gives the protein CASSLQGASIYGYTF.

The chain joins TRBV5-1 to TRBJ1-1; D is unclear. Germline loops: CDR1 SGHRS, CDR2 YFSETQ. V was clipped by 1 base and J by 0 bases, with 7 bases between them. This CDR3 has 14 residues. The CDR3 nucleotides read TGCGCCAGCAGCTTGCTATCCATGAACACTGAAGCTTTCTTT. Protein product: CASSLLSMNTEAFF.